A single sample gave rise to the 15 T cell receptor beta chains below, sequenced in a study of blood T cell repertoires in COVID-19. This table comes from immunoSEQ multiplex PCR, and its TCRdb copy is limited to in-frame clones, with some not included. The table has about 83,000 clones, 80% to 90% seen once. The sequencing input was peripheral blood. Source of these receptors: a woman older than 75 with acute or convalescent COVID-19.

In its sample, this clone was seen once. This chain connects TRBV3-1 (or the pseudogene TRBV3-2) to TRBJ1-2; tentative D call: TRBD1 (5 bases). Trimming shortened V by 0 bases and J by 5 bases, and 7 bases separated the two germline ends. CDR3 length: 13 residues. Germline CDR1 reads LGHDT; CDR2 reads YNNKEL (reference sequence). CDR3 in amino acids: CASSQEGGYGYTF. DNA of the CDR3: TGTGCCAGCAGCCAAGAGGGGGGGTATGGCTACACCTTC.

The chain has TRBV6-6 and TRBJ1-1; weak D call: TRBD1 (6 bases). Trimming left V 5 bases short and J 8 bases short, with 12 bases between. The CDR3 totals 12 residues. CDR1 is MNHNY and CDR2 is SVGAGI in the germline V gene (reference sequence). The CDR3 reads CASSRPGTEAFF. The CDR3 DNA reads as TGTGCCAGCAGTCGCCCCGGGACAGAAGCTTTCTTT.

The rearrangement uses TRBV12-3 or TRBV12-4 and TRBJ2-7; maybe TRBD1 (5 bases). Trimming took 5 bases from V and 7 from J, leaving 15 bases between them. This CDR3 comprises 13 residues. The CDR3 sequence is CASSPPSQGEQYF. The CDR3 DNA is TGTGCCAGCAGTCCGCCGTCTCAGGGAGAGCAGTACTTC.

The chain recombines TRBV21-1 with TRBJ1-2; TRBD1 is taken as the D call from the table, unchecked against the DNA. TRBV21-1 corresponds to a pseudogene. This CDR3 has 17 amino acids. CDR3 coding DNA: TGTGCCAGCAGCAAAGGAAACTTTACAGGGGGGCACTATGGCTACACCTTC. As protein: CASSKGNFTGGHYGYTF.

V gene TRBV5-1 combines with J gene TRBJ1-4, with 7 bases fitting TRBD1. The trim removed 4 bases at V and 7 bases at J, leaving 10 bases unmatched. Germline-derived CDR1 and CDR2 are SGHRS and YFSETQ. The CDR3 has 15 residues. CDR3 in amino acids: CASSPGDSRAEKLFF. The CDR3 DNA sequence: TGCGCCAGCAGCCCAGGGGACAGCAGAGCTGAAAAACTGTTTTTT.

The rearrangement joins TRBV24-1 to TRBJ1-4, with D perhaps matching TRBD1 (6 bases). Germline-derived CDR1 and CDR2 are KGHDR and SFDVKD. With 4 bases removed from V and 8 bases from J, the gap between germline ends came to 13 bases. The CDR3 has 14 residues. CDR3 sequence (DNA): TGTGCCACCAGTGACCCCAGGCAGGGGGAAAAACTGTTTTTT. It encodes CATSDPRQGEKLFF.

In this sample, this clone turned up a few times. The chain uses TRBV19 and TRBJ1-1, with 7 bases identical to TRBD1. The V gene's germline CDR1 is LNHDA and CDR2 SQIVND (reference sequence). The CDR3 consists of 14 residues. The V and J ends lost 11 bases and 1 base, in that order; junction bases with no gene match: 10. CDR3 protein: CASRDSDRNTEAFF. The CDR3 DNA follows: TGTGCCTCACGGGACAGCGATCGGAACACTGAAGCTTTCTTT.

The chain is built from TRBV6-2 or TRBV6-3 and TRBJ1-1; no reliable D call. V gave up 6 bases and J gave up 5 bases, with 16 bases separating them. Germline values: CDR1 MNHEY, CDR2 SVGEGT. The CDR3 runs 14 residues. The CDR3 bases are TGTGCCAGCAGCCCAACTACTACGATAACTGAAGCTTTCTTT. Residues: CASSPTTTITEAFF.

By its share, this clone is medium-sized. The chain combines TRBV27 with TRBJ2-7, with 8 positions matching TRBD1. Germline lookup yields CDR1 MNHEY and CDR2 SMNVEV (reference sequence). V shed 6 bases, J shed 2 bases, and the junction held 6 bases outside the gene matches. The CDR3 totals 14 residues. The CDR3 is CASRLGTGAYEQYF. Written as DNA, the CDR3 is TGTGCCAGCAGACTCGGGACAGGTGCCTACGAGCAGTACTTC.

The chain couples TRBV6-1 to TRBJ1-2; perhaps TRBD1 as D (6 bases). This CDR3 comprises 14 residues. Per the germline V gene, CDR1 is MNHNS and CDR2 is SASEGT. V lost 1 base, J lost 2 bases, and 8 bases lay in between. CDR3: CASSEGTANYGYTF. The CDR3, as DNA: TGTGCCAGCAGTGAAGGGACAGCAAACTATGGCTACACCTTC.

The chain has TRBV6-5 and TRBJ2-2; no firm D call. Germline CDR1 reads MNHEY; CDR2 reads SVGAGI. V was shortened by 6 bases and J by 1 base, with 12 bases between the two germline ends. CDR3 length equals 15 residues. DNA of the CDR3: TGTGCCAGCAGCCTAAGTCCCGGGAACACCGGGGAGCTGTTTTTT. This gives the protein CASSLSPGNTGELFF.

The rearrangement uses TRBV6-6 and TRBJ2-1, with TRBD1 matching over 9 bases. The CDR3 covers 17 residues. V was clipped by 5 bases and J by 7 bases; unmatched bases: 15. Germline-derived CDR1 and CDR2 are MNHNY and SVGAGI (reference sequence). The CDR3 nucleotides are TGTGCCAGCAGTCCTGGGAGGGTCGGACAGGGGTTAAATGAGCAGTTCTTC. It translates to CASSPGRVGQGLNEQFF.

As to this clone: The identical CDR3 is also encoded by other nucleotide sequences in the sample. The chain links TRBV11-3 to TRBJ1-3; no clear D gene. The V gene's germline CDR1 is SGHNT and CDR2 YENEEA. V gave up 1 base and J gave up 1 base, with 5 bases separating them. The CDR3 loop spans 14 amino acids. In DNA, the CDR3 is TGTGCCAGCAGCTTAGGCGGGTCTGGAAACACCATATATTTT. This encodes CASSLGGSGNTIYF.

The rearrangement uses TRBV7-8 and TRBJ2-4; possible D gene TRBD2, 5 bases. The CDR3 is made up of 15 amino acids. V was pared by 1 base and J by 0 bases, with 7 bases between. CDR1 is SGHVS and CDR2 is FQNEAQ in the germline V gene. The CDR3 here is CASSLGGEAKNIQYF. CDR3 coding DNA: TGTGCCAGCAGCTTAGGGGGAGAAGCCAAAAACATTCAGTACTTC.

The chain recombines TRBV28 with TRBJ2-1; possibly TRBD1 for D (5 bases). Germline V gene lookup returns CDR1 MDHEN and CDR2 SYDVKM. The V gene lost 1 base and the J gene lost 7 bases, with 11 bases spanning the gap. The CDR3 consists of 14 residues. CDR3 DNA sequence: TGTGCCAGCAGTTTATCGGGCAGGGTTAATGAGCAGTTCTTC. It specifies CASSLSGRVNEQFF.